Detailed here is one T cell receptor (beta chain). The source of the sample is a study of CD8 T cells in Susac syndrome. cDNA came from around 0.5 to 1 ug RNA primed by random hexamers. TCRdb reanalysed the immunoSEQ multiplex PCR reads using MiXCR and keeps one entry per CDR3 protein. The sample records roughly 110,000 distinct CDR3 sequences, less than 95% being singletons. The CDR3 runs to 10 residues. CDR1 is SGHNT, CDR2 YYREEE, per germline (reference sequence). Trimming left V 7 bases short and J 7 bases short, with 3 bases between. This chain links TRBV5-4 with TRBJ1-6; D unclear. The clonotype was recovered from a human donor with Susac syndrome. Sample: CD8+ T cells from PBMCs. CDR3 residues: CASGNSPLHF. The DNA for the CDR3 is TGTGCCAGCGGGAATTCACCCCTCCACTTT.